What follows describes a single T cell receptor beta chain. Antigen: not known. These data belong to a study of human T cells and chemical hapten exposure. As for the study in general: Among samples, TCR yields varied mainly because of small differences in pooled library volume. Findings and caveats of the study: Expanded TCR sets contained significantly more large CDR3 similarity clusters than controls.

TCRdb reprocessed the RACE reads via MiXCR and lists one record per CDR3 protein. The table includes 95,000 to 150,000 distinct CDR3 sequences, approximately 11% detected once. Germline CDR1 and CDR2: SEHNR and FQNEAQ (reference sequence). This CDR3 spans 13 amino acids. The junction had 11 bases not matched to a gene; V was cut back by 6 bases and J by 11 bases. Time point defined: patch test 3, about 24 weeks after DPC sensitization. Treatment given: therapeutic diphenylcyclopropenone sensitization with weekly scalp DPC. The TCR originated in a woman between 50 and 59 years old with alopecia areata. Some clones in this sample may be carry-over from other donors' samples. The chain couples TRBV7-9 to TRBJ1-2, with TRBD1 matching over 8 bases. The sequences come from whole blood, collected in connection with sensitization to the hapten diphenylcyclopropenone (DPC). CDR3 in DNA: TGTGCCAGCAGGCCCACGCCGGACAGGGAGTACACCTTC. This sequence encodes CASRPTPDREYTF.